This TCR beta chain was sequenced for a study of T cell changes during pregnancy in multiple sclerosis. Produced via immunoSEQ multiplex PCR; TCRdb's table is partial and in-frame only. This table has just over 30,000 clones, 87% appearing once. V was cut by 0 bases and J by 4 bases, with 9 bases left in between. Germline V gene lookup returns CDR1 LGHNA and CDR2 YSLEER. The CDR3 has 14 amino acids. The material sequenced was CD8+ T cells from peripheral blood mononuclear cells, taken in the first trimester of pregnancy. V is TRBV4-3 and J is TRBJ1-2; D is uncertain. The sequence was collected from a female donor with multiple sclerosis, enrolled in a pregnancy study. The CDR3 sequence: CASSQDQDSYGYTF. CDR3 nucleotides: TGCGCCAGCAGCCAAGATCAGGACTCCTATGGCTACACCTTC.